The 14 T cell receptor beta chains in this list originate from one sample, sequenced in a study of cytomegalovirus exposure and HLA in healthy donors. PCR amplification relied on 60 Vbeta primers (plus 13 Jbeta primers). Measured with immunoSEQ multiplex PCR; TCRdb has only the in-frame clones, and not every one. The sample has about 130,000 clones; around three quarters are singletons. The sample was PBMCs. Source of these receptors: a female donor in good health and CMV-seronegative.

The CDR3 here is CASSSGTVADTQYF. The CDR3 DNA reads as TGTGCCAGCAGCTCCGGGACAGTTGCAGATACGCAGTATTTT. The genes are TRBV7-9 and TRBJ2-3, with TRBD1 identical over 7 bases. The CDR3 sequence is 14 residues long. Germline assignment: CDR1 SEHNR and CDR2 FQNEAQ (reference sequence). The ends lost 4 bases at V and 4 bases at J; junction bases unmatched: 5.

As for this clone: The junction and the germline gene differ at one end; a read error may be behind it. The chain has TRBV7-9 and TRBJ2-3; 12 bases are a match to TRBD2. Germline assignment: CDR1 SEHNR and CDR2 FQNEAQ (reference sequence). The length of the CDR3 is 17 residues. The CDR3 DNA reads TGTTCCAGCAGCTTAGGACTAGCGGGATCAAGCACAGATACGCAGTATTTT. Translating gives CSSSLGLAGSSTDTQYF.

The rearrangement links TRBV10-1 to TRBJ2-1; 10 positions agree with TRBD1. Germline V gene lookup returns CDR1 WNHNN and CDR2 SYGVQD (reference sequence). Trimming took 2 bases from V and 8 from J; bases not matched to a gene: 6. The CDR3 consists of 15 residues. The CDR3 sequence is CASSEPGQGIHEQFF. In DNA form, the CDR3 reads TGCGCCAGCAGTGAGCCGGGACAGGGGATCCATGAGCAGTTCTTC.

This chain uses TRBV4-1 with TRBJ1-5; possible D gene TRBD1, 6 bases. Germline V gives CDR1 MGHRA, CDR2 YSYEKL. V lost 0 bases and J lost 5, with 11 bases in between. The CDR3 length is 15 residues. CDR3 residues: CASSQEDRNHQPQHF. CDR3 bases: TGCGCCAGCAGCCAAGAGGACAGAAACCATCAGCCCCAGCATTTT.

This chain connects TRBV6-1 to TRBJ1-2; TRBD1 might be the D (5 bases). Germline CDR1 and CDR2: MNHNS and SASEGT. This CDR3 has 14 amino acids. V lost 6 bases to trimming and J lost 2 bases, with 13 bases between them. The CDR3 spells CASRAQGYNYGYTF. The DNA for the CDR3 is TGTGCCAGCAGGGCGCAGGGCTACAACTATGGCTACACCTTC.

V is TRBV5-1 and J is TRBJ2-2; 7 bases align to TRBD2. Germline CDR1 is SGHRS and CDR2 is YFSETQ. The CDR3 runs 16 residues. V shed 4 bases and J 1 base; nucleotides not matched to a gene: 7. The CDR3 region has the DNA TGCGCCAGCAGCCCGGGGGGTATCGTGAACACCGGGGAGCTGTTTTTT. This gives the protein CASSPGGIVNTGELFF.

V usage is TRBV7-9 and J usage is TRBJ2-7; TRBD2 aligns across 8 bases. CDR1 SEHNR and CDR2 FQNEAQ come from the germline V gene (reference sequence). The CDR3 sequence is 15 residues long. After removal of 5 bases from V and 4 bases from J, the junction contained 10 bases not matched to a gene. In nucleotides, the CDR3 is TGTGCCAGCAGCATGTATAGCGGGGCGGGGTACGAGCAGTACTTC. This encodes CASSMYSGAGYEQYF.

The chain combines TRBV7-9 with TRBJ1-1; maybe TRBD1 (5 bases). This CDR3 is built from 14 residues. Per the germline V gene, CDR1 is SEHNR and CDR2 is FQNEAQ (reference sequence). Deletions cut 5 bases from V and 8 bases from J, with 18 bases between. CDR3: CASSAPRARSEAFF. Here the CDR3 DNA reads TGTGCCAGCAGCGCTCCCAGGGCACGGTCCGAAGCTTTCTTT. The whole variable domain, filled in from reference TRBV7-9 and TRBJ1-1, reads DTGVSQNPRHKITKRGQNVTFRCDPISEHNRLYWYRQTLGQGPEFLTYFQNEAQLEKSRLLSDRFSAERPKGSFSTLEIQRTEQGDSAMYLCASSAPRARSEAFFGQGTRLTVV.

This clone came up once. The junction departs from germline at one end; a sequencing error may be responsible. This sequence joins TRBV4-1 and TRBJ2-6, with D possibly TRBD1 on 6 matching bases. This CDR3 region has 19 residues. Germline V gene sequence: CDR1 MGHRA, CDR2 YSYEKL. Here the CDR3 reads CASSQRGNRADSGANGLTF. The CDR3 DNA reads as TGCGCCAGCAGCCAAAGGGGGAACAGGGCCGACTCTGGGGCCAACGGCCTGACTTTC.

The V gene is TRBV30, the J gene TRBJ2-5, with TRBD2 identical over 10 bases. Germline CDR1 is GTSNPN and CDR2 is SVGIG (reference sequence). V trimming: 4 bases; J trimming: 14 bases; junction bases outside the gene matches: 10. This CDR3 contains 12 residues. CDR3 nucleotide sequence: TGTGCCTGGAAGGAACTAGCGGGGCCGGAATACTTC. The encoded protein is CAWKELAGPEYF.

This clone was detected only a few times. This chain joins TRBV5-8 and TRBJ1-1, with a possible D match to TRBD1 (5 bases). CDR3 length equals 14 residues. Germline lookup yields CDR1 SGHTS and CDR2 YDEGEE. V was shortened by 3 bases and J by 4 bases, with 13 bases between the two germline ends. CDR3 amino acids: CASSWGRGGTEAFF. The CDR3 coding sequence is TGTGCCAGCAGCTGGGGAAGGGGAGGCACTGAAGCTTTCTTT.

The CDR3 loop is CASRANSGTDTQYF. CDR3 coding DNA: TGTGCCAGCAGAGCAAATAGCGGCACAGATACGCAGTATTTT. The gene calls are TRBV6-1 and TRBJ2-3, with a possible D match to TRBD2 (5 bases). CDR3 length equals 14 residues. The ends were cut back, 6 bases at V and 1 base at J, with 11 bases in the middle. Germline V gene sequence: CDR1 MNHNS, CDR2 SASEGT.

The V and J genes are TRBV7-9 and TRBJ2-7, with D unclear. Trimming removed 1 base from V and 6 bases from J, with 7 bases in between. The CDR3 is 12 amino acids. The germline gives CDR1 SEHNR, CDR2 FQNEAQ (reference sequence). The CDR3 DNA reads as TGTGCCAGCAGCTTAGAAAGCCCCGAGCAGTACTTC. This translates into CASSLESPEQYF.

The chain couples TRBV7-9 to TRBJ1-1; TRBD1 is a possible D gene (6 bases). With 5 bases removed from V and 1 base from J, the gap between germline ends came to 8 bases. The germline gives CDR1 SEHNR, CDR2 FQNEAQ (reference sequence). CDR3 size: 13 residues. CDR3 DNA sequence: TGTGCCAGCAGCACGACAGGGAACACTGAAGCTTTCTTT. This encodes CASSTTGNTEAFF.